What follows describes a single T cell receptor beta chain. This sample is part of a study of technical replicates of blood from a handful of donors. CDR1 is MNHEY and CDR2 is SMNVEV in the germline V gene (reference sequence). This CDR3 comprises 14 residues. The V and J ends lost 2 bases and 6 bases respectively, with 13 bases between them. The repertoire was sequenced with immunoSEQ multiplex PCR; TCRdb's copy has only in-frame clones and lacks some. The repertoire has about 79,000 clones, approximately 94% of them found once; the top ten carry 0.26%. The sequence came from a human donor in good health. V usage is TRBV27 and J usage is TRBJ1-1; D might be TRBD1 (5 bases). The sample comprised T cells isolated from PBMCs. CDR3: CASSLMQGFAEAFF. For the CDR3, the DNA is TGTGCCAGCAGTTTAATGCAGGGTTTCGCTGAAGCTTTCTTT.